Below are 29 T cell receptor beta chains sequenced from a single sample in a study of CD8 T cells in ankylosing spondylitis. TCRdb recomputed calls from the 5' RACE reads with MiXCR, one row per CDR3 protein. The repertoire includes 250,000 or so distinct CDR3 sequences, roughly a tenth of them detected once, and about 2.8% sits in the top ten. The sequenced material came from blood, either unsorted or a sorted T cell fraction (not recorded which). These receptors all come from a male donor with ankylosing spondylitis or in good health (not recorded which).

This clonotype occurred a few times. The rearrangement joins TRBV12-3 or TRBV12-4 to TRBJ2-1; TRBD1 matches 9 bases. Trimming at V came to 3 bases and at J to 6 bases, leaving 9 bases not matched to a gene. The CDR3 is 16 residues long. CDR3 in DNA: TGTGCCAGCAGTTTCTCGGGAGGACAGGGGTCCAATGAGCAGTTCTTC. This codes for CASSFSGGQGSNEQFF.

As to this clonotype: One junction end does not reproduce the germline sequence, and a read error may be involved. The chain employs TRBV10-3 and TRBJ1-2; D gene unclear. The CDR3 consists of 14 residues. Germline V CDR1 and CDR2: ENHRY, SYGVKD. CDR3 bases: TGTGCCATCAGTGAGTCGGGGTCGGACTATGGCTACACCTTT. It translates to CAISESGSDYGYTF.

Of note for this clonotype: The junction departs from the called germline gene at one end, perhaps through a read error. V is TRBV5-1 and J is TRBJ2-3; 10 bases align to TRBD1. The CDR3 covers 14 residues. The germline gives CDR1 SGHRS, CDR2 YFSETQ. The CDR3 reads CASTKTGGTNTQYF. Here the CDR3 DNA reads TGCGCCAGCACCAAGACAGGGGGCACAAATACGCAGTATTTT.

At least ten counts were recorded for this clonotype. The chain uses TRBV19 and TRBJ1-5; no clear D gene. V was trimmed by 6 bases and J by 3 bases, leaving 15 bases between them. The CDR3 runs 15 residues. Germline values: CDR1 LNHDA, CDR2 SQIVND (reference sequence). The CDR3 is CASSLRTEPNQPQHF. The CDR3 DNA reads as TGTGCCAGTAGCCTTCGGACGGAACCCAATCAGCCCCAGCATTTT. The variable domain in full, completed from reference TRBV19 and TRBJ1-5, reads DGGITQSPKYLFRKEGQNVTLSCEQNLNHDAMYWYRQDPGQGLRLIYYSQIVNDFQKGDIAEGYSVSREKKESFPLTVTSAQKNPTAFYLCASSLRTEPNQPQHFGDGTRLSIL.

Worth noting for this clonotype: This may arise from a read error, as a much more abundant clone is one base away. The chain recombines TRBV10-3 with TRBJ2-7, with 9 bases aligning to TRBD2. After removal of 3 bases from V and 0 bases from J, the junction contained 6 bases not matched to a gene. The germline gives CDR1 ENHRY, CDR2 SYGVKD. CDR3 length: 16 residues. The CDR3 region has the DNA TGTGCCATCAGTGAAGCGGGGGGAATCGGCTCCTACGAGCAGTACTTC. This translates into CAISEAGGIGSYEQYF.

The sample holds many counts of this clonotype. This chain connects TRBV7-2 to TRBJ2-5, with D hard to call. Germline V gene data show CDR1 as SGHTA and CDR2 as FQGNSA. V dropped 5 bases and J dropped 0 bases, with 7 bases sitting between them. This CDR3 region has 13 residues. CDR3 amino acids: CASSASNQETQYF. The DNA for the CDR3 is TGTGCCAGCAGCGCATCCAACCAAGAGACCCAGTACTTC.

This clonotype was detected ten times or more. The V call is TRBV14, the J call TRBJ1-2; 10 nucleotides align to TRBD1. Trimming cost V 2 bases and J 4 bases; bases outside gene matches: 10. Germline-derived CDR1 and CDR2 are SGHDN and FVKESK. This CDR3 comprises 17 residues. DNA for the CDR3: TGTGCCAGCAGCCAAATGGGACAGGGGCTTACGCTCTATGGCTACACCTTC. This encodes CASSQMGQGLTLYGYTF.

The chain combines TRBV20-1 with TRBJ2-7; D remains ambiguous. This CDR3 spans 14 amino acids. Per the germline V gene, CDR1 is DFQATT and CDR2 is SNEGSKA (reference sequence). Trimming cost V 3 bases and J 0 bases, with 12 bases left between them. The chain's CDR3 is CSARGTESSYEQYF. CDR3 nucleotides: TGCAGTGCTAGGGGAACAGAGAGCTCCTACGAGCAGTACTTC.

This clonotype was seen repeatedly, ten times or more. This rearrangement joins TRBV3-1 to TRBJ1-5, with D possibly TRBD1 on 6 matching bases. The V end lost 0 bases, the J end lost 9 bases, and 15 bases lay between the germline ends. Germline assignment: CDR1 LGHDT and CDR2 YNNKEL (reference sequence). This CDR3 has 15 amino acids. CDR3 coding DNA: TGTGCCAGCAGCCAAGAGGCCGGGGGCGGTTCGCCCCAGCATTTT. It is translated as CASSQEAGGGSPQHF.

The chain recombines TRBV11-3 with TRBJ2-1; 8 bases agree with TRBD1. Germline CDR1 reads SGHNT; CDR2 reads YENEEA. The CDR3 length is 15 residues. V gave up 5 bases and J gave up 6 bases; unmatched junction bases: 9. The CDR3 DNA reads as TGTGCCAGCAGCGACAGGGGCCAGAGCCCCAATGAGCAGTTCTTC. Residues: CASSDRGQSPNEQFF.

This clonotype has just a few counts. This sequence joins TRBV3-1 and TRBJ2-1; TRBD2 matches 10 bases. CDR1 is LGHDT and CDR2 is YNNKEL in the germline V gene (reference sequence). The CDR3 is 16 residues long. Losses at the gene ends were 2 bases for V and 2 bases for J; bases not matched to a gene: 3. The DNA of the CDR3 is TGTGCCAGCAGCCAAAGCGGGACTAGCGCCTACAATGAGCAGTTCTTC. Its translation is CASSQSGTSAYNEQFF.

This clonotype was counted between two and nine times. J is TRBJ1-2 and V is TRBV30; TRBD1 might be the D (6 bases). Germline V gives CDR1 GTSNPN, CDR2 SVGIG (reference sequence). CDR3 length equals 16 residues. The V gene lost 2 bases and the J gene lost 5 bases, with 21 bases spanning the gap. CDR3 sequence: CAWSTQTGRGFYGYTF. In DNA form, the CDR3 reads TGTGCCTGGAGTACTCAAACCGGCAGGGGATTTTATGGCTACACCTTC.

The J gene is TRBJ2-7, the V gene TRBV7-9; D possibly uses TRBD1 or TRBD2 (5 bases each). Germline V CDR1 and CDR2: SEHNR, FQNEAQ (reference sequence). The CDR3 has 16 residues. Deletions cut 5 bases from V and 0 bases from J, with 17 bases between. Written as DNA, the CDR3 is TGTGCCAGCAGCCTATCGGGACGCTCGAGCTCCTACGAGCAGTACTTC. Protein sequence: CASSLSGRSSSYEQYF.

The rearrangement uses TRBV5-6 and TRBJ2-1; D perhaps matches TRBD1 (6 bases). With 8 bases removed from V and 5 bases from J, the gap between germline ends came to 14 bases. Germline V CDR1 and CDR2: SGHDT, YYEEEE. This CDR3 has 13 amino acids. In nucleotides, the CDR3 is TGTGCCAGGAGCCCGGGACACAACAATGAGCAGTTCTTC. As protein: CARSPGHNNEQFF.

The chain links TRBV30 to TRBJ2-3; TRBD2 agrees at 10 bases. The CDR3 is 16 residues long. The J segment lost 4 bases and the V segment lost 2 bases, leaving 9 bases of the junction unmatched. Germline CDR1 is GTSNPN and CDR2 is SVGIG (reference sequence). CDR3 loop: CAWSSLAGAGPDTQYF. In DNA, the CDR3 is TGTGCCTGGAGTTCTCTAGCGGGAGCGGGACCAGATACGCAGTATTTT.

This clonotype occurred many times. The J gene is TRBJ2-7, the V gene TRBV7-2; D ambiguous. CDR3 length equals 14 residues. The V gene's germline CDR1 is SGHTA and CDR2 FQGNSA. V lost 0 bases, J lost 3 bases, and 9 bases lay in between. The CDR3 here is CASSLAGQVYEQYF. CDR3 DNA sequence: TGTGCCAGCAGCTTAGCGGGCCAGGTCTACGAGCAGTACTTC.

With respect to this clonotype: At one end the junction does not follow the germline gene, possibly because of a read error. V and J are TRBV6-1 and TRBJ2-7, with D uncertain. This CDR3 is 15 amino acids long. Germline assignment: CDR1 MNHNS and CDR2 SASEGT. The CDR3 bases are TGTGTCAGCAGTGAGGCCCAAGTGGAATTCTACGAGCAGTACTTC. This gives the protein CVSSEAQVEFYEQYF.

This clonotype was recorded at least ten times. The chain carries TRBV30 and TRBJ1-1, with a tentative D call TRBD1 (5 bases). Germline assignment: CDR1 GTSNPN and CDR2 SVGIG (reference sequence). V lost 0 bases and J lost 5, with 10 bases in between. This CDR3 comprises 13 residues. This chain's CDR3 is CAWSVSGGTEAFF. The CDR3 DNA sequence: TGTGCCTGGAGTGTATCGGGGGGGACTGAAGCTTTCTTT.

The chain has TRBV7-9 and TRBJ2-5; perhaps D is TRBD1 or TRBD2 (5 bases each). This CDR3 comprises 16 residues. Trimming left V 2 bases short and J 1 base short, with 14 bases between. Germline values: CDR1 SEHNR, CDR2 FQNEAQ (reference sequence). The CDR3 DNA is TGTGCCAGCAGCTTATTCGTCGGGGCGACCCAAGAGACCCAGTACTTC. Protein product: CASSLFVGATQETQYF.

The J gene is TRBJ2-1, the V gene TRBV7-8; D is unresolved. The CDR3 covers 15 residues. V was shortened by 2 bases and J by 0 bases, with 8 bases between the two germline ends. Germline assignment: CDR1 SGHVS and CDR2 FQNEAQ. The DNA for the CDR3 is TGTGCCAGCAGCTTAACAACGATCTCCTACAATGAGCAGTTCTTC. It encodes CASSLTTISYNEQFF.

This chain joins TRBV7-9 and TRBJ2-1; the D gene is possibly TRBD2 (6 bases). V gave up 3 bases and J gave up 8 bases, with 11 bases separating them. Germline CDR1 reads SEHNR; CDR2 reads FQNEAQ (reference sequence). This CDR3 region has 13 residues. CDR3 protein: CASSLEGPYEQFF. The CDR3 DNA is TGTGCCAGCAGCTTGGAGGGGCCTTATGAGCAGTTCTTC.

The V gene is TRBV12-3 or TRBV12-4, the J gene TRBJ2-7, with 7 bases lining up with TRBD2. The ends lost 3 bases at V and 1 base at J; junction bases unmatched: 6. The CDR3 has 15 amino acids. CDR3 in DNA: TGTGCCAGCAGTTTTGGGGGGGGACCGTCCTACGAGCAGTACTTC. This encodes CASSFGGGPSYEQYF.

This clonotype showed up many times. The chain has TRBV5-1 and TRBJ1-1; D possibly corresponds to TRBD1 (6 bases). V dropped 0 bases and J dropped 1 base, with 10 bases sitting between them. CDR3 length equals 15 residues. Per germline, CDR1 SGHRS and CDR2 YFSETQ. The CDR3 protein is CASSLGGGPNTEAFF. CDR3 coding DNA: TGCGCCAGCAGCTTGGGAGGGGGGCCGAACACTGAAGCTTTCTTT.

The table lists this clonotype with many counts. CDR3: CASSQLRGIYGYTF. In DNA, the CDR3 is TGTGCCAGCAGTCAGCTTAGAGGGATCTATGGCTACACCTTC. The chain employs TRBV6-1 and TRBJ1-2, with D uncertain. V lost 5 bases, J lost 4 bases, and 14 bases lay in between. Germline V CDR1 and CDR2: MNHNS, SASEGT. This CDR3 comprises 14 residues.

This clonotype was detected ten times or more. The chain is built from TRBV29-1 and TRBJ2-1; 14 positions match TRBD2. Trimming at V came to 5 bases and at J to 4 bases, leaving 10 bases not matched to a gene. CDR1 SQVTM and CDR2 ANQGSEA come from the germline V gene. CDR3 size: 17 residues. CDR3 nucleotides: TGCAGCGTTAAAACCGGGACTAGCGGGAGTCCATACAATGAGCAGTTCTTC. As protein: CSVKTGTSGSPYNEQFF.

The rearrangement links TRBV30 to TRBJ2-3, with D perhaps TRBD1 (6 bases). The CDR3 consists of 14 residues. CDR1 is GTSNPN and CDR2 is SVGIG in the germline V gene (reference sequence). V gave up 3 bases and J gave up 4 bases, with 14 bases separating them. This chain's CDR3 is CAWSVPRGPDTQYF. DNA for the CDR3: TGTGCCTGGAGCGTACCCAGGGGCCCAGATACGCAGTATTTT.

The chain employs TRBV9 and TRBJ2-3; 10 positions agree with TRBD2. The germline V gene has CDR1 SGDLS and CDR2 YYNGEE. The V and J ends lost 0 bases and 3 bases, in that order; junction bases with no gene match: 10. The CDR3 loop spans 18 amino acids. The CDR3 DNA sequence: TGTGCCAGCAGCGTAGCCCTCATAGCGGGGGGAAGGACAGATACGCAGTATTTT. Translation gives CASSVALIAGGRTDTQYF.

In its sample, this clonotype was seen many times. The V and J genes are TRBV29-1 and TRBJ2-5; no firm D call. The CDR3 is made up of 11 amino acids. Germline loops: CDR1 SQVTM, CDR2 ANQGSEA. The ends were cut back, 6 bases at V and 5 bases at J, with 10 bases in the middle. CDR3 protein: CSVLPWETQYF. CDR3 DNA: TGCAGCGTCCTCCCTTGGGAGACCCAGTACTTC.

This clonotype has just a few counts. The chain employs TRBV7-9 and TRBJ1-1, with D unclear. The CDR3 extends over 14 amino acids. Per germline, CDR1 SEHNR and CDR2 FQNEAQ (reference sequence). The V and J ends lost 1 base and 2 bases respectively, with 8 bases between them. The CDR3 bases are TGTGCCAGCAGCTTAGGGGAGCAAAACACTGAAGCTTTCTTT. This gives the protein CASSLGEQNTEAFF. The entire variable domain, with the rest obtained from reference TRBV7-9 and TRBJ1-1, is as follows: DTGVSQNPRHKITKRGQNVTFRCDPISEHNRLYWYRQTLGQGPEFLTYFQNEAQLEKSRLLSDRFSAERPKGSFSTLEIQRTEQGDSAMYLCASSLGEQNTEAFFGQGTRLTVV.